The sequence of this T cell receptor (beta chain) was determined in a study of cytomegalovirus exposure and HLA in healthy donors. The CDR3 is 13 amino acids. Trimming cost V 4 bases and J 8 bases, with 13 bases left between them. The germline CDR1 and CDR2 sequences are SGHTS and YDEGEE. It was with 60 Vbeta and 13 Jbeta primers that the PCR ran. Sequencing was performed with immunoSEQ multiplex PCR; in TCRdb, only in-frame clones are kept and a portion is missing. The sample lists approximately 160,000 clones; around 80% were seen once. Points on this clone: Its antigen is not identified.

Notes on the study in general: Earlier analysis found most TCR beta V segments productive about 87% or about 30% of the time. Trimming of TCR beta V- and J-genes showed a link, identified in a later analysis, to a missense DCLRE1C variant. In terms of immune exposure information, only CMV serostatus was available.

The source is a woman between 18 and 29 years old in good health and CMV-seronegative. The V call is TRBV5-8, the J call TRBJ2-1; D is ambiguous. What was sequenced was PBMCs. The CDR3 DNA reads TGTGCCAGCAGCAAAGCTCCTCTCTATGAGCAGTTCTTC. Protein sequence: CASSKAPLYEQFF.